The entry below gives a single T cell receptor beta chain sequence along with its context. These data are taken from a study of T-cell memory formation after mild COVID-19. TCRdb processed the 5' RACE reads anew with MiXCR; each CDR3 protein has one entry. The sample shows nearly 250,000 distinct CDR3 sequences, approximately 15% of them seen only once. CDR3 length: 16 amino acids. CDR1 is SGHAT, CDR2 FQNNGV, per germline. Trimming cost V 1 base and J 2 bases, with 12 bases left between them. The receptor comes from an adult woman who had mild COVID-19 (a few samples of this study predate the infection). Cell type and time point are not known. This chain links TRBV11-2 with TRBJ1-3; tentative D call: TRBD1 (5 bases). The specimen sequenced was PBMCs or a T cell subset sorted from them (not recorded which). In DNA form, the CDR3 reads TGTGCCAGCAGCTTAGGTCCAGGGCGGACTGGAAACACCATATATTTT. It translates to CASSLGPGRTGNTIYF.